This T cell receptor (beta chain) was sequenced for a study of post-analysis software for immune sequencing data. With V trimmed by 6 bases and J by 5 bases, 15 bases remained unmatched. CDR1 and CDR2 from the germline V gene are MNHNS and SASEGT. This CDR3 has 17 residues. Points from the study as a whole: Samples from a shared batch, those prepared together, strongly co-clustered by F measure. Among multiple sclerosis patients, normalized Chao1 diversity was significantly below that of controls. Patients used about 5 TRBV segments, including TRBV5-6, TRBV5-1 and TRBV20-1, more often than controls.

About this clonotype: Its matching antigen is unknown.

Libraries were made from TCR beta cDNA, and they carried unique molecular identifiers. TCRdb analysed the PCR reads with MiXCR anew, one entry per CDR3 protein. The data show some 160,000 distinct CDR3 sequences, with under 40% seen just once and 28% held by the top ten. The sequences come from blood, collected after autologous hematopoietic stem cell transplantation. The sequence derives from a girl aged 10 to 17 with multiple sclerosis. The chain combines TRBV6-1 with TRBJ1-5, with TRBD1 matching 8 bases. DNA for the CDR3: TGTGCCAGCAGACGTACTGGACAGGGACCCTTCCATCAGCCCCAGCATTTT. Translated, it gives CASRRTGQGPFHQPQHF.